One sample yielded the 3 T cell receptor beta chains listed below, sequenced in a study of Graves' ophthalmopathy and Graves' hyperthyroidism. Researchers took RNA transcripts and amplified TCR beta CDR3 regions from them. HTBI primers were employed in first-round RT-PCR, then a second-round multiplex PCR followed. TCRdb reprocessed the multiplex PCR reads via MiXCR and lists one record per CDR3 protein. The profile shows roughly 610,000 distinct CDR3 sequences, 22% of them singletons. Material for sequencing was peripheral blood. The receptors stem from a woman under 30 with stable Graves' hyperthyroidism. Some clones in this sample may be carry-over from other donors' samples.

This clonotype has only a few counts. DNA of the CDR3: TGTGCCAGCAGCAAGATTGACAGGGTTTTTGAAGCTTTCTTT. This encodes CASSKIDRVFEAFF. The chain links TRBV6-2 or TRBV6-3 to TRBJ1-1; 7 bases line up with TRBD1. Germline V gene sequence: CDR1 MNHEY, CDR2 SVGEGT. J gave up 7 bases and V 6 bases, and 11 bases lay outside the gene matches. This CDR3 has 14 amino acids.

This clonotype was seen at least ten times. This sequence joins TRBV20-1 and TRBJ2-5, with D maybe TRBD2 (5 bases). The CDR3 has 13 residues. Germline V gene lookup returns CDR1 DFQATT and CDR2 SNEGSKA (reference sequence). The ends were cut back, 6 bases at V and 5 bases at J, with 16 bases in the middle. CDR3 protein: CSAIGTSQETQYF. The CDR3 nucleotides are TGCAGTGCCATCGGTACTAGTCAGGAGACCCAGTACTTC.

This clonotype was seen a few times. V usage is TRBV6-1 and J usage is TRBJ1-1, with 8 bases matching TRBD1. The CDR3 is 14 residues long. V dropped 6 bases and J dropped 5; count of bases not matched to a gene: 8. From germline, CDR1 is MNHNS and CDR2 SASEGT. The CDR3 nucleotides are TGTGCCAGCAGCCCTTCCCAGGGGGCGACTGAAGCTTTCTTT. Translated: CASSPSQGATEAFF.